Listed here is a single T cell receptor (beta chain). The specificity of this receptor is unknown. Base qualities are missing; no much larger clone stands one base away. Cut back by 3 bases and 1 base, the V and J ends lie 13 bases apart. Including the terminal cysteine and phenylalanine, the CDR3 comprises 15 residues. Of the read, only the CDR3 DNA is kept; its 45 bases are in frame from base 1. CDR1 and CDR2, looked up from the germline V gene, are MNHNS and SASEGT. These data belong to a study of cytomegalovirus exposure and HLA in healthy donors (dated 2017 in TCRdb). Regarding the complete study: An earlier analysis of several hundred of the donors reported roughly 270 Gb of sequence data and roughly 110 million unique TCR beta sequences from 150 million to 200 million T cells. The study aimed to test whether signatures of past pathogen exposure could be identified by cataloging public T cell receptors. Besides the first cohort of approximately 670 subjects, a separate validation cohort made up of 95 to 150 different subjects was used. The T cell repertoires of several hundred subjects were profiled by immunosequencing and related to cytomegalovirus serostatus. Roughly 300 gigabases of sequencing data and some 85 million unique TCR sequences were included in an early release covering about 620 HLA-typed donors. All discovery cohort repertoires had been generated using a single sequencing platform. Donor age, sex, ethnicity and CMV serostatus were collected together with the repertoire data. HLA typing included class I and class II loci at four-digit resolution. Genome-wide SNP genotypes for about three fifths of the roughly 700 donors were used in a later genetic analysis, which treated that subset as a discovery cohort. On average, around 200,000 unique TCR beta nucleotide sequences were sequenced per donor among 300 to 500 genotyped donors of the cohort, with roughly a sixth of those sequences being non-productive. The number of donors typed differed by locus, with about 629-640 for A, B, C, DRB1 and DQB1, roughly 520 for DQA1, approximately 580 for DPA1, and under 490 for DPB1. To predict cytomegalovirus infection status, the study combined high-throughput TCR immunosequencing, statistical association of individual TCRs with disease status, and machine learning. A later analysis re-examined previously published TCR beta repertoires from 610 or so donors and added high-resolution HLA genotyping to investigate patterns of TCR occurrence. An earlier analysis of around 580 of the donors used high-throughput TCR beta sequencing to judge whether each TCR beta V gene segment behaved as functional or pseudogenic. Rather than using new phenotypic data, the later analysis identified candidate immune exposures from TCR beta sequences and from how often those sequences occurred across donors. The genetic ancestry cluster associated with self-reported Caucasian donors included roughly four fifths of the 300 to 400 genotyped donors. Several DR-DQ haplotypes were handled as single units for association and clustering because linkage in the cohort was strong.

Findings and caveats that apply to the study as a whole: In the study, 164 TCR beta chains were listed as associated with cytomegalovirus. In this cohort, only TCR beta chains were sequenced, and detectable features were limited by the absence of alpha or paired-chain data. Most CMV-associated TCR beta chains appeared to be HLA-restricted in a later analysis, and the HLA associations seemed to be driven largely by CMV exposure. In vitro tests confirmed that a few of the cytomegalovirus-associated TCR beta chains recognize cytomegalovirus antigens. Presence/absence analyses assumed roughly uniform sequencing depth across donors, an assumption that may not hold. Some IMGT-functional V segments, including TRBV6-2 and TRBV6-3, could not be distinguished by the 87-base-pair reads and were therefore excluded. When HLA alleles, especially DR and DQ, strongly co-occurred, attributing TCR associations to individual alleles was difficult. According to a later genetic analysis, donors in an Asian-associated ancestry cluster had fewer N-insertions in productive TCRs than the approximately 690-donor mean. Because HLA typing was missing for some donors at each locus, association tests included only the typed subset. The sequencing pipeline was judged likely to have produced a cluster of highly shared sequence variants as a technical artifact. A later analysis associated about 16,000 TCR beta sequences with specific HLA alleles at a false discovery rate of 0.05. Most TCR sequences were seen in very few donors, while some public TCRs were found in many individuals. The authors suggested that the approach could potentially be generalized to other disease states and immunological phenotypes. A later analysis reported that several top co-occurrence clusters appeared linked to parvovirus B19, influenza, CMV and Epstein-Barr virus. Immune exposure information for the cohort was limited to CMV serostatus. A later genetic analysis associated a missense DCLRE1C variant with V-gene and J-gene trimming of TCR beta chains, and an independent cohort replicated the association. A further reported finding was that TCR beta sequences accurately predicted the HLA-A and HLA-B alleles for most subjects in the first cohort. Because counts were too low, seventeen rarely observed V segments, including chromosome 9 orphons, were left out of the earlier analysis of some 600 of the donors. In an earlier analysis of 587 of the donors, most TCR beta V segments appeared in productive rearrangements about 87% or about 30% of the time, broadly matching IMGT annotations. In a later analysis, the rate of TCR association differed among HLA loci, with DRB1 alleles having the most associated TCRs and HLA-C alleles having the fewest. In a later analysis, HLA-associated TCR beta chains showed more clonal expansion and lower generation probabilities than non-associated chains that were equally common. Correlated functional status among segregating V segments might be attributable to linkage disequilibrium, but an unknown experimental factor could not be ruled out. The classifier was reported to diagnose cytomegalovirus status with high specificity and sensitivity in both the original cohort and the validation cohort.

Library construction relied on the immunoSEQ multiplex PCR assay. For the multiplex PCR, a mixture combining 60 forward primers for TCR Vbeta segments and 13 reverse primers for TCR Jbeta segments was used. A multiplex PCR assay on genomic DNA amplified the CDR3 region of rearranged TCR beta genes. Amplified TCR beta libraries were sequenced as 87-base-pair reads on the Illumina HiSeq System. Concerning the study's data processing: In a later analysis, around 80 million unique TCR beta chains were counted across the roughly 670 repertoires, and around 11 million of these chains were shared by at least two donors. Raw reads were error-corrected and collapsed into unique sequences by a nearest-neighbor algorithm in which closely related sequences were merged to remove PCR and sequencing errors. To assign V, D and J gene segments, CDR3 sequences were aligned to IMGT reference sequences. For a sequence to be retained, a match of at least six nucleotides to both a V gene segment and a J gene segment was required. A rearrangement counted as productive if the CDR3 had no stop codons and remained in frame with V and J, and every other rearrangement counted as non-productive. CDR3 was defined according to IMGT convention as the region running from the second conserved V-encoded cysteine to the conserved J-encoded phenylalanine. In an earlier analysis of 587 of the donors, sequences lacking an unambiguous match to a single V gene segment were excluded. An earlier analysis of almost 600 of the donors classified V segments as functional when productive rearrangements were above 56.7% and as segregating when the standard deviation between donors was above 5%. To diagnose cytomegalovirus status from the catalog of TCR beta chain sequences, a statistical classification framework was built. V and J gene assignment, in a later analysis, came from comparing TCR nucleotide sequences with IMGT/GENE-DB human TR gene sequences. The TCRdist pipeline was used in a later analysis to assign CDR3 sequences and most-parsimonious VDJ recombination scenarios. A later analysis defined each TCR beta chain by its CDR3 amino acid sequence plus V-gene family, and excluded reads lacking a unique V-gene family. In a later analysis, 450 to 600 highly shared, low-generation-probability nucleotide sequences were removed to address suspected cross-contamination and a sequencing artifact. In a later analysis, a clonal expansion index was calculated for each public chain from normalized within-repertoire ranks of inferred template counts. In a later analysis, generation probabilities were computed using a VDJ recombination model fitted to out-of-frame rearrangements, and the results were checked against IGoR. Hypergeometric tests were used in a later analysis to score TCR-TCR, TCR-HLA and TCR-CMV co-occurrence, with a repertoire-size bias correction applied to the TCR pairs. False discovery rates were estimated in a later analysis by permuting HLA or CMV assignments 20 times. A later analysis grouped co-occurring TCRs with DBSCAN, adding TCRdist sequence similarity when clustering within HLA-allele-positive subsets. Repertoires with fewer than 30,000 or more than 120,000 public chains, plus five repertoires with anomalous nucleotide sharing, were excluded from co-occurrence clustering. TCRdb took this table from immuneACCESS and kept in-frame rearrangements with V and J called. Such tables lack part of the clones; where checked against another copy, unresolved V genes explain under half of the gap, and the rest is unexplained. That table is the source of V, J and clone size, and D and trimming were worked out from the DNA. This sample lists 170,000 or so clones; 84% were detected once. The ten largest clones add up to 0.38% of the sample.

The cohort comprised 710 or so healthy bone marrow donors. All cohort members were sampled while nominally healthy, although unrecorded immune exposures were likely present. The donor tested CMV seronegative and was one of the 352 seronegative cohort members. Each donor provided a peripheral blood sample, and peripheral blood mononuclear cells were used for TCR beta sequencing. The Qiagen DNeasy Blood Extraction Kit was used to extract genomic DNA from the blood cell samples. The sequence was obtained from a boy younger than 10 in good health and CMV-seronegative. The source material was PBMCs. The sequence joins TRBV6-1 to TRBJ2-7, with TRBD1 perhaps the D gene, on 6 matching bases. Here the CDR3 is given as CASSDHRVGSYEQYF. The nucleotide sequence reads TGTGCCAGCAGTGATCACAGGGTGGGGTCCTACGAGCAGTACTTC.